The 23 T cell receptor beta chains given below trace back to one sample, sequenced in a study of regulatory T cells in long-lasting Graves disease. To make TCR beta libraries, researchers used iRepertoire HTBI primers and Arm-PCR of CDR3 regions. TCRdb itself ran the multiplex PCR reads through MiXCR, one entry per CDR3 protein. The table includes about 470,000 distinct CDR3 sequences, around 20% detected once. Time point denoted: persistent/refractory GD, antithyroid drugs over 5 years with positive TRAb. PBMC-derived RNA was used for the TCR library. Sequences were derived from peripheral blood mononuclear cells (PBMCs), sampled when the disease was refractory, from a patient treated with antithyroid drugs. These receptors were collected from a female donor with Graves disease.

This clonotype came up many times. The chain carries TRBV2 and TRBJ2-7; D may be TRBD2 (5 bases). The CDR3 length is 16 residues. Looked up from germline, CDR1 is SNHLY and CDR2 is FYNNEI. The germline V and J ends were trimmed by 3 bases and 3 bases, with 18 bases remaining between them. The CDR3 sequence: CASSDSASGDLYEQYF. The CDR3, as DNA: TGTGCCAGCAGTGATTCTGCCAGCGGAGACCTCTACGAGCAGTACTTC.

This rearrangement joins TRBV5-5 to TRBJ2-1; possibly TRBD1 for D (5 bases). From germline, CDR1 is SGHKS and CDR2 YYEKEE (reference sequence). This CDR3 is built from 14 residues. V lost 0 bases to trimming and J lost 3 bases, with 7 bases between them. The CDR3 reads CASSLGQIYNEQFF. The CDR3 coding sequence is TGTGCCAGCAGCTTGGGACAGATCTACAATGAGCAGTTCTTC.

The chain employs TRBV5-1 and TRBJ2-7; D possibly corresponds to TRBD1 (6 bases). The V end was cut by 9 bases, the J end by 0 bases, with 13 bases between. The length of the CDR3 is 13 residues. Germline V gene lookup returns CDR1 SGHRS and CDR2 YFSETQ. The CDR3 is CATARTDSYEQYF. The CDR3 region has the DNA TGCGCCACCGCGAGGACAGACTCCTACGAGCAGTACTTC. Looking up the rest from reference TRBV5-1 and TRBJ2-7 gives the full variable domain: KAGVTQTPRYLIKTRGQQVTLSCSPISGHRSVSWYQQTPGQGLQFLFEYFSETQRNKGNFPGRFSGRQFSNSRSEMNVSTLELGDSALYLCATARTDSYEQYFGPGTRLTVT.

This clonotype was observed at least ten times. The gene calls are TRBV28 and TRBJ2-5, with TRBD1 matching over 8 bases. This CDR3 has 14 amino acids. Germline-derived CDR1 and CDR2 are MDHEN and SYDVKM. J was trimmed by 5 bases and V by 3 bases; bases with no gene match: 5. The CDR3 nucleotides are TGTGCCAGCAGTTTCTCAGGGGGCCGGGAGACCCAGTACTTC. Protein product: CASSFSGGRETQYF.

The sample holds many counts of this clonotype. This chain links TRBV11-1 with TRBJ1-1, with D tentatively TRBD1 (5 bases). The V end lost 5 bases, the J end lost 0 bases, and 10 bases lay between the germline ends. CDR1 SGHAT and CDR2 FQDESV come from the germline V gene (reference sequence). The CDR3 is 14 residues long. The CDR3 nucleotides are TGTGCCAGCAGCGGGGGGACGGTGAACACTGAAGCTTTCTTT. It yields the protein CASSGGTVNTEAFF.

The V and J genes are TRBV5-1 and TRBJ1-2; maybe TRBD1 (5 bases). From germline, CDR1 is SGHRS and CDR2 YFSETQ. The CDR3 loop spans 13 amino acids. The V and J ends lost 3 bases and 6 bases respectively, with 12 bases between them. This CDR3 is CASSWGSDHGYTF. In DNA, the CDR3 is TGCGCCAGCAGCTGGGGCAGCGATCATGGCTACACCTTC.

The chain is built from TRBV20-1 and TRBJ2-1; TRBD2 matches at 7 bases. Trimming removed 3 bases from V and 5 bases from J; junction bases left unmatched: 7. Germline lookup yields CDR1 DFQATT and CDR2 SNEGSKA (reference sequence). The CDR3 is 14 residues long. CDR3 bases: TGCAGTGCTAGGGTAGCGGGTATTCACAATGAGCAGTTCTTC. The encoded protein is CSARVAGIHNEQFF.

The J gene is TRBJ1-6, the V gene TRBV10-3, with no clear D. CDR1 is ENHRY, CDR2 SYGVKD, per germline. CDR3 length: 13 amino acids. V gave up 0 bases and J gave up 8 bases, with 5 bases separating them. CDR3: CAISESSDSPLHF. CDR3 coding DNA: TGTGCCATCAGTGAGTCGTCGGATTCACCCCTCCACTTT.

This clonotype turned up a few times. V is TRBV6-1 and J is TRBJ2-7; D unclear. Germline assignment: CDR1 MNHNS and CDR2 SASEGT. The CDR3 length is 15 residues. The ends were cut back, 6 bases at V and 5 bases at J, with 20 bases in the middle. CDR3 amino acids: CASSRTRSIGHEQYF. The CDR3 DNA reads as TGTGCCAGCAGCCGGACCCGGTCTATAGGCCACGAGCAGTACTTC.

This clonotype was detected many times. This rearrangement joins TRBV6-1 to TRBJ2-7, with 9 bases identical to TRBD1. Germline V lookup: CDR1 MNHNS, CDR2 SASEGT. This CDR3 spans 16 amino acids. Trimming cost V 6 bases and J 3 bases; bases outside gene matches: 12. CDR3 nucleotides: TGTGCCAGCAGAGAGGCACCGGGACAGGGAATCTACGAGCAGTACTTC. This encodes CASREAPGQGIYEQYF.

This clonotype occurred a few times. This chain uses TRBV7-9 with TRBJ1-4; 7 bases fit TRBD1. This CDR3 region has 18 residues. Germline V gene data show CDR1 as SEHNR and CDR2 as FQNEAQ (reference sequence). Unmatched junction bases numbered 8, after V lost 1 base and J lost 0 bases. The CDR3: CASSLEGQLTATNEKLFF. The CDR3 DNA sequence: TGTGCCAGCAGCTTAGAGGGACAGCTAACTGCAACTAATGAAAAACTGTTTTTT.

This clonotype was recorded many times. The chain is built from TRBV27 and TRBJ1-6; a possible D gene is TRBD1 (6 bases). Trimming took 3 bases from V and 7 from J, leaving 13 bases between them. Germline loops: CDR1 MNHEY, CDR2 SMNVEV (reference sequence). CDR3 length: 15 amino acids. The CDR3 DNA sequence: TGTGCCAGCAGTTTCAATTCGGACAGAAATTCACCCCTCCACTTT. Translated, it gives CASSFNSDRNSPLHF.

The chain recombines TRBV7-2 with TRBJ1-5; D unresolved. Germline assignment: CDR1 SGHTA and CDR2 FQGNSA. The CDR3 consists of 16 residues. V lost 1 base and J 2 bases, leaving 12 bases between the germline ends. CDR3 sequence reads: CASSLGQGYGNQPQHF. The CDR3 DNA reads TGTGCCAGCAGCTTAGGGCAAGGATATGGCAATCAGCCCCAGCATTTT. The variable domain in full, completed from reference TRBV7-2 and TRBJ1-5, reads GAGVSQSPSNKVTEKGKDVELRCDPISGHTALYWYRQSLGQGLEFLIYFQGNSAPDKSGLPSDRFSAERTGGSVSTLTIQRTQQEDSAVYLCASSLGQGYGNQPQHFGDGTRLSIL.

The sample holds many counts of this clonotype. The chain combines TRBV11-2 with TRBJ1-4; TRBD1 might be the D (6 bases). CDR3 length: 15 amino acids. Germline CDR1 SGHAT, CDR2 FQNNGV. V was cut by 5 bases and J by 4 bases, with 14 bases left in between. The CDR3 DNA reads as TGTGCCAGCAGCCAACCGGGGGGCCTTAATGAAAAACTGTTTTTT. This encodes CASSQPGGLNEKLFF.

This clonotype was picked up many times. The J gene is TRBJ1-5, the V gene TRBV20-1, with D uncertain. CDR1 is DFQATT and CDR2 is SNEGSKA in the germline V gene (reference sequence). Trimming removed 6 bases at V and 7 bases at J, with 13 bases between. The CDR3 consists of 12 residues. The CDR3 is CSAREGMQPQHF. Here the CDR3 DNA reads TGCAGTGCCCGGGAGGGTATGCAGCCCCAGCATTTT.

This chain links TRBV6-1 with TRBJ2-1, with TRBD2 matching over 7 bases. Germline V gene data show CDR1 as MNHNS and CDR2 as SASEGT. The CDR3 extends over 17 amino acids. The V and J ends lost 2 bases and 5 bases, in that order; junction bases with no gene match: 12. CDR3 nucleotide sequence: TGTGCCAGCAGTGAATCCCCACCGGCGGGAGTAAACAATGAGCAGTTCTTC. Translated, it gives CASSESPPAGVNNEQFF.

This clonotype appeared many times. The chain carries TRBV2 and TRBJ2-7, with D possibly TRBD1 on 6 matching bases. The germline V gene has CDR1 SNHLY and CDR2 FYNNEI. The CDR3 is made up of 13 amino acids. Trimming took 3 bases from V and 3 from J, leaving 9 bases between them. The chain's CDR3 is CASSDLTGYEQYF. The CDR3 DNA follows: TGTGCCAGCAGTGACCTGACAGGCTACGAGCAGTACTTC.

A few counts support this clonotype. The gene calls are TRBV19 and TRBJ1-4; tentatively, D is TRBD1 (6 bases). The CDR3 loop spans 15 amino acids. V dropped 7 bases and J dropped 12 bases, with 24 bases sitting between them. Per germline, CDR1 LNHDA and CDR2 SQIVND (reference sequence). CDR3 nucleotides: TGTGCCAGTACCCCCCAGGGGTTTCGATACGGTGAACTGTTTTTT. Translated: CASTPQGFRYGELFF.

This clonotype was counted only a few times. The junction departs from the called germline gene at one end, perhaps through a read error. Written as DNA, the CDR3 is TGCAGTGCCCAGACAGGGGAGAATCAGCCCCATCATTTT. Encoded protein: CSAQTGENQPHHF. This chain connects TRBV20-1 to TRBJ1-5; 8 positions agree with TRBD1. This CDR3 comprises 13 residues. CDR1 and CDR2 (germline): DFQATT, SNEGSKA (reference sequence).

This clonotype appeared a few times. This chain connects TRBV6-2 or TRBV6-3 to TRBJ1-1, with TRBD1 identical over 7 bases. Germline assignment: CDR1 MNHEY and CDR2 SVGEGT. The V segment lost 2 bases and the J segment 7 bases; nucleotides outside the gene matches: 7. The CDR3 runs to 14 residues. CDR3 sequence reads: CASSYTGEGGEAFF. The CDR3 DNA is TGTGCCAGCAGTTACACAGGGGAAGGCGGTGAAGCTTTCTTT.

The chain joins TRBV7-3 to TRBJ2-3; D uncertain. CDR1 is SGHTA and CDR2 is FQGTGA in the germline V gene. The CDR3 has 16 residues. Trimming stripped 1 base from V and 0 bases from J, with 11 bases between. The CDR3 bases are TGTGCCAGCAGCTTAAAACCTTTAGGAAGCACAGATACGCAGTATTTT. It translates to CASSLKPLGSTDTQYF.

Ten or more counts support this clonotype. The chain joins TRBV12-3 or TRBV12-4 to TRBJ2-7; 7 nucleotides align to TRBD1. This CDR3 region has 15 residues. After removal of 5 bases from V and 5 bases from J, the junction contained 12 bases not matched to a gene. The CDR3 reads CASSLRATGSHEQYF. The CDR3 DNA is TGTGCCAGCAGTCTAAGGGCGACAGGGTCCCACGAGCAGTACTTC.

This clonotype has ten or more counts. This chain links TRBV28 with TRBJ1-1; a weak D match, TRBD1 (6 bases). This CDR3 comprises 12 residues. Germline-derived CDR1 and CDR2 are MDHEN and SYDVKM. The V gene lost 5 bases and the J gene lost 7 bases, with 11 bases spanning the gap. CDR3 bases: TGTGCCAGCAGTCTACGGACAGATGAAGCTTTCTTT. This encodes CASSLRTDEAFF.